Presented here are 29 T cell receptor beta chains from one specimen sequenced in a study of T cells in localized non-small cell lung cancer. TCRdb's table, derived via immunoSEQ multiplex PCR, lists solely in-frame clones and lacks some. Of 43,000 or so clones listed, around 90% are singletons. The material sequenced was PBMCs, taken before any cancer treatment. These receptors all come from a woman between 35 and 70 years old with stage II lung adenocarcinoma.

V is TRBV29-1 and J is TRBJ2-1; D unresolved. This CDR3 comprises 13 residues. Trimming left V 7 bases short and J 7 bases short, with 17 bases between. The germline V gene encodes CDR1 SQVTM and CDR2 ANQGSEA. CDR3 bases: TGCAGCGCTCACGGCCTAGTCTCGAATGAGCAGTTCTTC. Its translation is CSAHGLVSNEQFF.

This chain connects TRBV10-1 to TRBJ2-2; D is uncertain. The CDR3 loop spans 14 amino acids. The germline V gene has CDR1 WNHNN and CDR2 SYGVQD (reference sequence). Trimming removed 4 bases at V and 5 bases at J, with 11 bases between. The CDR3 protein is CASSVDSYTGELFF. The CDR3 coding sequence is TGCGCCAGCAGTGTAGACTCCTATACCGGGGAGCTGTTTTTT.

This clone was seen only a few times. J is TRBJ1-3 and V is TRBV6-5; D ambiguous. The V gene's germline CDR1 is MNHEY and CDR2 SVGAGI. With 5 bases removed from V and 0 bases from J, the gap between germline ends came to 8 bases. There are 14 residues in the CDR3. The CDR3 protein is CASSTVPSGNTIYF. The CDR3 DNA reads TGTGCCAGCAGTACGGTACCCTCTGGAAACACCATATATTTT.

The gene calls are TRBV11-2 and TRBJ2-1; TRBD2 matches at 14 bases. The germline V gene encodes CDR1 SGHAT and CDR2 FQNNGV. The CDR3 is 15 amino acids. V gave up 5 bases and J gave up 10 bases; unmatched junction bases: 7. The CDR3 DNA follows: TGTGCCAGCAGCGCAAGACTAGCGGGAGGGGAGGAGCAGTTCTTC. Its protein product is CASSARLAGGEEQFF.

The chain links TRBV28 to TRBJ1-6; D is possibly TRBD1 (5 bases). Germline V CDR1 and CDR2: MDHEN, SYDVKM. The V and J ends lost 7 bases and 10 bases respectively, with 14 bases between them. The CDR3 sequence is 13 residues long. CDR3 in amino acids: CASTWGAESPLHF. The CDR3 DNA reads as TGTGCCAGCACCTGGGGCGCAGAATCACCCCTCCACTTT.

The V gene is TRBV29-1, the J gene TRBJ2-1, with TRBD2 identical over 7 bases. Germline V gene sequence: CDR1 SQVTM, CDR2 ANQGSEA. The CDR3 is 18 residues long. With V trimmed by 3 bases and J by 0 bases, 14 bases remained unmatched. The CDR3 coding sequence is TGCAGCGTTGATCCCGGCGGGAGAGGGATCGGCTCCTACAATGAGCAGTTCTTC. Its translation is CSVDPGGRGIGSYNEQFF.

This clone came up once. The genes are TRBV14 and TRBJ2-5; the D is unclear. V was trimmed by 6 bases and J by 5 bases, leaving 25 bases between them. Looked up from germline, CDR1 is SGHDN and CDR2 is FVKESK. This CDR3 contains 17 residues. CDR3: CASSAGVGRTGRETQYF. The CDR3 region has the DNA TGTGCCAGCAGTGCCGGAGTTGGCCGTACGGGTAGGGAGACCCAGTACTTC.

The chain recombines TRBV19 with TRBJ1-5; D unclear. CDR1 and CDR2 from the germline V gene are LNHDA and SQIVND (reference sequence). The CDR3 is 17 residues long. Trimming took off 3 bases at V and 6 bases at J, with 21 bases between the two ends. Here the CDR3 reads CASSMMLGLLSIQPQHF. The CDR3 DNA follows: TGTGCCAGTAGTATGATGTTAGGGCTCCTTTCGATTCAGCCCCAGCATTTT.

The chain couples TRBV2 to TRBJ1-1, with 9 bases aligning to TRBD1. This CDR3 has 14 residues. V was pared by 3 bases and J by 5 bases, with 4 bases of the junction left unmatched. Germline V gene data show CDR1 as SNHLY and CDR2 as FYNNEI. The CDR3 spells CASSERTGVTEAFF. Here the CDR3 DNA reads TGTGCCAGCAGTGAGAGGACAGGGGTGACTGAAGCTTTCTTT.

The CDR3, as DNA: TGTGCCAGCAGCCACTACAGGATGAACACTGAAGCTTTCTTT. It yields the protein CASSHYRMNTEAFF. The rearrangement joins TRBV11-2 to TRBJ1-1; TRBD1 might be the D (5 bases). The germline V gene has CDR1 SGHAT and CDR2 FQNNGV. V dropped 5 bases and J dropped 0 bases, with 10 bases sitting between them. The CDR3 extends over 14 amino acids.

This clone was counted a single time. This chain links TRBV18 with TRBJ1-1, with 9 bases that match TRBD1. CDR3 length equals 16 residues. V lost 6 bases, J lost 1 base, and 9 bases stayed unmatched. The V gene's germline CDR1 is KGHSH and CDR2 LQKENI. CDR3 sequence (DNA): TGTGCCAGCTCTCTACAGGGGGCGATTCGGAACACTGAAGCTTTCTTT. Its protein is CASSLQGAIRNTEAFF.

The CDR3: CASATTEYEQYF. CDR3 coding DNA: TGTGCCAGCGCCACGACGGAATACGAGCAGTACTTC. The chain employs TRBV7-2 and TRBJ2-7, with D unresolved. V lost 8 bases and J 4 bases, leaving 12 bases between the germline ends. CDR1 is SGHTA and CDR2 is FQGNSA in the germline V gene. The CDR3 totals 12 residues.

V gene TRBV28 combines with J gene TRBJ2-3, with TRBD1 identical over 8 bases. There are 15 residues in the CDR3. CDR1 and CDR2 (germline): MDHEN, SYDVKM. V shed 4 bases and J 1 base; nucleotides not matched to a gene: 4. CDR3 loop: CASSSPGQGTDTQYF. DNA for the CDR3: TGTGCCAGCAGTTCCCCGGGACAGGGCACAGATACGCAGTATTTT.

J is TRBJ2-1 and V is TRBV5-1; unclear D gene. Germline loops: CDR1 SGHRS, CDR2 YFSETQ. The CDR3 loop spans 11 amino acids. V was pared by 0 bases and J by 6 bases, with 1 base between. CDR3 loop: CASSLGNEQFF. CDR3 nucleotides: TGCGCCAGCAGCTTGGGCAATGAGCAGTTCTTC.

The chain recombines TRBV7-3 with TRBJ2-2, with a tentative D call TRBD2 (5 bases). Trimming removed 2 bases from V and 7 bases from J, with 14 bases in between. The CDR3 is made up of 15 amino acids. Germline CDR1 SGHTA, CDR2 FQGTGA. CDR3 sequence (DNA): TGTGCCAGCAGCTTATCCGGACTGAATATCGGGGAGCTGTTTTTT. This translates into CASSLSGLNIGELFF.

The J gene is TRBJ2-1, the V gene TRBV6-6, with 8 bases that match TRBD2. Germline V CDR1 and CDR2: MNHNY, SVGAGI (reference sequence). The CDR3 has 14 residues. The V segment lost 7 bases and the J segment 2 bases; nucleotides outside the gene matches: 4. In nucleotides, the CDR3 is TGTGCCAGCACTACGGGACTAGCCTACAATGAGCAGTTCTTC. Translated: CASTTGLAYNEQFF.

CDR3 protein: CASGSEVGETQYF. The CDR3 DNA follows: TGTGCCAGTGGGTCGGAGGTGGGCGAGACCCAGTACTTC. The chain carries TRBV19 and TRBJ2-5; possible D gene TRBD2, 5 bases. V shed 8 bases and J shed 5 bases, with 15 bases lying between them. Germline CDR1 LNHDA, CDR2 SQIVND (reference sequence). This CDR3 has 13 residues. The whole variable domain, remainder taken from reference TRBV19 and TRBJ2-5, is DGGITQSPKYLFRKEGQNVTLSCEQNLNHDAMYWYRQDPGQGLRLIYYSQIVNDFQKGDIAEGYSVSREKKESFPLTVTSAQKNPTAFYLCASGSEVGETQYFGPGTRLLVL.

The chain is built from TRBV6-6 and TRBJ2-1; 9 positions agree with TRBD1. This CDR3 has 15 amino acids. The junction had 5 bases not matched to a gene; V was cut back by 6 bases and J by 2 bases. Germline values: CDR1 MNHNY, CDR2 SVGAGI (reference sequence). In DNA, the CDR3 is TGTGCCAGCAGGCACCGGGACAGGGCCTACAATGAGCAGTTCTTC. Translating gives CASRHRDRAYNEQFF.

This clone showed up just a few times. The chain carries TRBV7-6 and TRBJ2-7; 9 bases are a match to TRBD2. The CDR3 contains 15 residues. With 2 bases clipped from V and 0 bases from J, the junction kept 2 bases outside the gene matches. CDR1 is SGHVS and CDR2 is FNYEAQ in the germline V gene. In DNA, the CDR3 is TGTGCCAGCAGCTTAAGCGGGGGGCTCTCCTACGAGCAGTACTTC. Translation: CASSLSGGLSYEQYF.

V is TRBV5-1 and J is TRBJ1-4, with D unresolved. Germline CDR1 and CDR2: SGHRS and YFSETQ. The CDR3 is made up of 13 amino acids. V was shortened by 1 base and J by 8 bases, with 9 bases between the two germline ends. The CDR3 region is CASSLSTAEKLFF. The CDR3 bases are TGCGCCAGCAGCTTGTCTACAGCCGAAAAACTGTTTTTT.

This clone was picked up one time. The J gene is TRBJ2-7, the V gene TRBV6-1; TRBD2 aligns across 7 bases. The junction had 16 bases not matched to a gene; V was cut back by 8 bases and J by 6 bases. CDR1 and CDR2 (germline): MNHNS, SASEGT. The CDR3 length is 15 residues. Here the CDR3 reads CASASGGAGVVEQYF. CDR3 DNA sequence: TGTGCCAGCGCCTCCGGAGGGGCGGGAGTCGTCGAGCAGTACTTC.

The rearrangement links TRBV7-9 to TRBJ2-5; no definite D call. The CDR3 runs to 16 residues. Germline V CDR1 and CDR2: SEHNR, FQNEAQ (reference sequence). V was clipped by 5 bases and J by 3 bases, with 19 bases between them. The CDR3 spells CASSQQTLAQKETQYF. CDR3 nucleotide sequence: TGTGCCAGCAGCCAACAAACCCTCGCCCAGAAAGAGACCCAGTACTTC.

The rearrangement links TRBV29-1 to TRBJ1-2, with a possible D match to TRBD1 (6 bases). The germline CDR1 and CDR2 sequences are SQVTM and ANQGSEA. CDR3 length equals 13 residues. Deletions cut 3 bases from V and 4 bases from J, with 12 bases between. CDR3 residues: CSVDDRLFYGYTF. The CDR3 DNA sequence: TGCAGCGTTGACGACAGGTTATTCTATGGCTACACCTTC.

V usage is TRBV5-1 and J usage is TRBJ2-3; TRBD2 matches 12 bases. The CDR3 consists of 19 residues. Germline V gene data show CDR1 as SGHRS and CDR2 as YFSETQ. With 2 bases clipped from V and 0 bases from J, the junction kept 10 bases outside the gene matches. CDR3 DNA sequence: TGCGCCAGCAGCTTACGGCCCCTAGCGGGGGGGCCTAGCACAGATACGCAGTATTTT. Encoded protein: CASSLRPLAGGPSTDTQYF.

The chain has TRBV11-1 and TRBJ1-1, with D perhaps TRBD1 (6 bases). The CDR3 length is 15 residues. V dropped 5 bases and J dropped 1 base, with 14 bases sitting between them. The germline V gene has CDR1 SGHAT and CDR2 FQDESV (reference sequence). The CDR3 sequence: CASSATGTTNTEAFF. The CDR3 nucleotides are TGTGCCAGCAGCGCAACCGGGACAACGAACACTGAAGCTTTCTTT.

The chain is built from TRBV29-1 and TRBJ2-2, with TRBD2 identical over 12 bases. The CDR3 extends over 19 amino acids. Germline assignment: CDR1 SQVTM and CDR2 ANQGSEA. J was trimmed by 6 bases and V by 6 bases; bases with no gene match: 20. The CDR3 protein is CSVPLGAGGTSGFPGELFF. DNA for the CDR3: TGCAGCGTCCCTCTGGGGGCGGGGGGGACTAGCGGGTTCCCCGGGGAGCTGTTTTTT.

The chain is built from TRBV27 and TRBJ1-2; D ambiguous. The V end was cut by 3 bases, the J end by 1 base, with 6 bases between. Germline-derived CDR1 and CDR2 are MNHEY and SMNVEV (reference sequence). The CDR3 consists of 13 residues. DNA of the CDR3: TGTGCCAGCAGTTTCGCCGATAACTATGGCTACACCTTC. This encodes CASSFADNYGYTF.

CDR3 DNA sequence: TGTGCCAGCAGCTTGAACTACGAGCAGTACTTC. Translated, it gives CASSLNYEQYF. The V and J genes are TRBV5-5 and TRBJ2-7, with D unresolved. The V end was cut by 1 base, the J end by 3 bases, with 2 bases between. Germline CDR1 reads SGHKS; CDR2 reads YYEKEE (reference sequence). The CDR3 has 11 residues.

The CDR3 sequence: CASSAPMDNSGANVLTF. The CDR3 coding sequence is TGTGCCAGCAGCGCGCCAATGGACAACTCTGGGGCCAACGTCCTGACTTTC. The chain employs TRBV7-3 and TRBJ2-6, with TRBD1 as a possible D gene (5 bases). Germline CDR1 reads SGHTA; CDR2 reads FQGTGA. This CDR3 spans 17 amino acids. Trimming removed 5 bases at V and 0 bases at J, with 14 bases between. Combining the CDR3 with reference TRBV7-3 and TRBJ2-6 gives the whole variable domain GAGVSQTPSNKVTEKGKYVELRCDPISGHTALYWYRQSLGQGPEFLIYFQGTGAADDSGLPNDRFFAVRPEGSVSTLKIQRTERGDSAVYLCASSAPMDNSGANVLTFGAGSRLTVL.